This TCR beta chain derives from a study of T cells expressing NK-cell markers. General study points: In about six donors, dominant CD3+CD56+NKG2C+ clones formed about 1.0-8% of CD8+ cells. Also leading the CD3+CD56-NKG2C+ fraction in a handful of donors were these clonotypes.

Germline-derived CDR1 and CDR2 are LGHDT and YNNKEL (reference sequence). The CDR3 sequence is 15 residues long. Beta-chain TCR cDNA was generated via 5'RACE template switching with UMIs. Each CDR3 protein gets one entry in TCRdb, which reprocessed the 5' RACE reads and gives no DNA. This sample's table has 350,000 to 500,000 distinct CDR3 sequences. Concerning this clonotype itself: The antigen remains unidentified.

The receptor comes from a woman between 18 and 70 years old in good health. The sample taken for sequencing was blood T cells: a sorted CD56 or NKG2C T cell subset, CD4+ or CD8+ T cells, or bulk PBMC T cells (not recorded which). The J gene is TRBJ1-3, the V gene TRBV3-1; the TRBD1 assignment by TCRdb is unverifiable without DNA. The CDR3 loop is CASSHTGTTGNTIYF.